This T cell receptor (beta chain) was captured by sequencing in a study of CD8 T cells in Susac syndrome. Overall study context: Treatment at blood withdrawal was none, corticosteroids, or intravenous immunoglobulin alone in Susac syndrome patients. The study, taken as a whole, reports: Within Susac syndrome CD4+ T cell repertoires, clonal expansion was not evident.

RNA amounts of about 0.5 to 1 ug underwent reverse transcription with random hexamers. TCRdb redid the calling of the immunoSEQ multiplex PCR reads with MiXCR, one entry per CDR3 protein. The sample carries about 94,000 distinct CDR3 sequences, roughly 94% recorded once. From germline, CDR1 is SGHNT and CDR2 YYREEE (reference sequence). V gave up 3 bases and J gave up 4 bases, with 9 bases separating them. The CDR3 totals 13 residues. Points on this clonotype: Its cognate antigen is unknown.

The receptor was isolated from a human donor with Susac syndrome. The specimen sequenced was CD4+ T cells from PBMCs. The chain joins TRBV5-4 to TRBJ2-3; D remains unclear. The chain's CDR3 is CASSSDVPDTQYF. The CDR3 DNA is TGTGCCAGCAGCTCCGATGTCCCAGATACGCAGTATTTT.